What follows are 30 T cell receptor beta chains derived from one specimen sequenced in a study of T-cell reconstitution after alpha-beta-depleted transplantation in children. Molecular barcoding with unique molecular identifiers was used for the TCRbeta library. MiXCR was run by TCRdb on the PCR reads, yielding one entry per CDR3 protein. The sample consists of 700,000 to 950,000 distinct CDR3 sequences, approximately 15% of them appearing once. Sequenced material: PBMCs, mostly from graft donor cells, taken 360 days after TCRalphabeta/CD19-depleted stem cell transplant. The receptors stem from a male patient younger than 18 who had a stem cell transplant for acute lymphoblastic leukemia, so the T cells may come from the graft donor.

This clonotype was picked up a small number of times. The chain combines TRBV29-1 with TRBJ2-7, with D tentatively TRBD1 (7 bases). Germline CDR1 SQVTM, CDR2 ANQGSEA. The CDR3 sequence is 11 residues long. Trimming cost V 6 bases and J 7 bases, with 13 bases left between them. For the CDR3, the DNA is TGCAGCGTCGCGGGACAGAGGGAGCAGTACTTC. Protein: CSVAGQREQYF.

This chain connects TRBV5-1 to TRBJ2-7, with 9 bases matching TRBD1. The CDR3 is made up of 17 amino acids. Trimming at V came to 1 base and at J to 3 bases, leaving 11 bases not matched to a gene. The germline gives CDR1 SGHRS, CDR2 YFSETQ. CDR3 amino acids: CASSLTPWTGEIYEQYF. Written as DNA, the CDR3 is TGCGCCAGCAGCTTGACCCCCTGGACAGGGGAAATCTACGAGCAGTACTTC. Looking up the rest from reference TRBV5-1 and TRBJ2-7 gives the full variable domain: KAGVTQTPRYLIKTRGQQVTLSCSPISGHRSVSWYQQTPGQGLQFLFEYFSETQRNKGNFPGRFSGRQFSNSRSEMNVSTLELGDSALYLCASSLTPWTGEIYEQYFGPGTRLTVT.

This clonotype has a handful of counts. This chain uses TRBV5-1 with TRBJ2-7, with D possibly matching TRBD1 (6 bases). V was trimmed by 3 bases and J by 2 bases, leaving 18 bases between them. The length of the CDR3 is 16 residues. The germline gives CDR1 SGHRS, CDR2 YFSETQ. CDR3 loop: CASSYQHRVGTYEQYF. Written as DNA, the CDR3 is TGCGCCAGCAGCTACCAGCACAGGGTTGGGACCTACGAGCAGTACTTC.

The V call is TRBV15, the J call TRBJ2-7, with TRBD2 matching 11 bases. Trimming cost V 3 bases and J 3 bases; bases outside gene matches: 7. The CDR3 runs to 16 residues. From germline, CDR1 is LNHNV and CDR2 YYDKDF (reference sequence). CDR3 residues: CATSSVPGLADYEQYF. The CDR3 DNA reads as TGTGCCACCAGCAGCGTCCCGGGACTAGCGGACTACGAGCAGTACTTC. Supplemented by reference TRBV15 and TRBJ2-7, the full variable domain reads DAMVIQNPRYQVTQFGKPVTLSCSQTLNHNVMYWYQQKSSQAPKLLFHYYDKDFNNEADTPDNFQSRRPNTSFCFLDIRSPGLGDTAMYLCATSSVPGLADYEQYFGPGTRLTVT.

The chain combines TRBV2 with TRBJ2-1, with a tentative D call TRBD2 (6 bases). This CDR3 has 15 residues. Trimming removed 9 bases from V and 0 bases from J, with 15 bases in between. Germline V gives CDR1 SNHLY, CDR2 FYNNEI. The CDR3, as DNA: TGTGCCAGTAGGACTATGAGGAGCTCCTACAATGAGCAGTTCTTC. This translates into CASRTMRSSYNEQFF.

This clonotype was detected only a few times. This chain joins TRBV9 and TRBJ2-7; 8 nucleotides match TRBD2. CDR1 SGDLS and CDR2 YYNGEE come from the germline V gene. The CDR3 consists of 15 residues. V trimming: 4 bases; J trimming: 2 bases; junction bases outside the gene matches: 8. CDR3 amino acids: CASSPAGLVTYEQYF. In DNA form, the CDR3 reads TGTGCCAGCAGCCCAGCGGGACTAGTTACCTACGAGCAGTACTTC.

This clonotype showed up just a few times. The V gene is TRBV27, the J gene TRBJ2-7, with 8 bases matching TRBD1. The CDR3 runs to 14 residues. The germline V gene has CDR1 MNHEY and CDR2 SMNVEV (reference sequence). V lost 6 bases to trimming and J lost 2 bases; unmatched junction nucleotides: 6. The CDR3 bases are TGTGCCAGCAGCACGGACAGGGTCCCCTACGAGCAGTACTTC. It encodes CASSTDRVPYEQYF.

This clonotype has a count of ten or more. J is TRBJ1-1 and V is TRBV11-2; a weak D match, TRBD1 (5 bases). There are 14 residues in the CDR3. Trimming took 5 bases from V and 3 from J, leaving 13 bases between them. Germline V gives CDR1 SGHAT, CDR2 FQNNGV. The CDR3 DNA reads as TGTGCCAGCAGCCCATGGGACGGGGACACTGAAGCTTTCTTT. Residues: CASSPWDGDTEAFF.

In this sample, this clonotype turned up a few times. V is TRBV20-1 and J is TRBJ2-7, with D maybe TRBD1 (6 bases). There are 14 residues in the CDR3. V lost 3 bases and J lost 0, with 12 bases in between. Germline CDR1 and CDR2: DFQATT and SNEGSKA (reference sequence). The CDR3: CSARKGHNSYEQYF. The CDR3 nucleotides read TGCAGTGCTAGGAAGGGACATAACTCCTACGAGCAGTACTTC.

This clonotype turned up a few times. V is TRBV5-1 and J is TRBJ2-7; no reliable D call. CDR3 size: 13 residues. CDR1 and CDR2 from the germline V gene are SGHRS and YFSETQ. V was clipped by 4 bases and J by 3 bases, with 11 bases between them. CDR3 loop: CASSPAEVYEQYF. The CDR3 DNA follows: TGCGCCAGCAGCCCGGCAGAAGTCTACGAGCAGTACTTC.

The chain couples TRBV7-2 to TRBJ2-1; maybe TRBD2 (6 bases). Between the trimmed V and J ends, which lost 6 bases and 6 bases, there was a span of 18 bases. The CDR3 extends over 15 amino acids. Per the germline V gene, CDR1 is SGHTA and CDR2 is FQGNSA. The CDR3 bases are TGTGCCAGCAGACAGACTAGAGGAACCTTCAATGAGCAGTTCTTC. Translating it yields CASRQTRGTFNEQFF.

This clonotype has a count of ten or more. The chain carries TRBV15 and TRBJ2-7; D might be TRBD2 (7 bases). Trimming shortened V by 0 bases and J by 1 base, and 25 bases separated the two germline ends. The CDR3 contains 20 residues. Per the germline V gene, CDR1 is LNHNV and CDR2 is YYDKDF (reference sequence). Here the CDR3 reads CATSRENGRGPFHRSYEQYF. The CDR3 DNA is TGTGCCACCAGCAGAGAGAATGGGCGGGGGCCCTTTCACCGATCCTACGAGCAGTACTTC.

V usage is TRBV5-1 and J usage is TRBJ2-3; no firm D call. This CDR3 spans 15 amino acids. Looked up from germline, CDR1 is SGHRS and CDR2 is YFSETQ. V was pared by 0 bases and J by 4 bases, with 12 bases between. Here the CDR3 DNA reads TGCGCCAGCAGCTTGGTGGCCGCCACCCCAGATACGCAGTATTTT. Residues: CASSLVAATPDTQYF.

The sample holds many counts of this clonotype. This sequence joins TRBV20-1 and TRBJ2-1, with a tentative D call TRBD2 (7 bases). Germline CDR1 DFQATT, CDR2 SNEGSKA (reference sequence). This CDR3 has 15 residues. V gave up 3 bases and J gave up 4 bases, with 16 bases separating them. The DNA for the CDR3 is TGCAGTGCTAGGGTAGGGGGAGGGGCTTACAATGAGCAGTTCTTC. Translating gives CSARVGGGAYNEQFF.

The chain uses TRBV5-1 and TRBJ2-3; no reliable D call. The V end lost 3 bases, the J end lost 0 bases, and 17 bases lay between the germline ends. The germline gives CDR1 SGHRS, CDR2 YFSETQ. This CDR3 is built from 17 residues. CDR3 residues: CASSSITTPLSTDTQYF. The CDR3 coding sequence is TGCGCCAGCAGCTCGATTACTACCCCGCTCAGCACAGATACGCAGTATTTT.

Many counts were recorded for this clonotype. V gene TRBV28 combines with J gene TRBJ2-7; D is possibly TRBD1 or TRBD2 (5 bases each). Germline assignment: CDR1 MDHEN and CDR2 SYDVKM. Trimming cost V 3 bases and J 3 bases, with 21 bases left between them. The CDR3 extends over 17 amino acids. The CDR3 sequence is CASSFGIGAPVDYEQYF. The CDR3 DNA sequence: TGTGCCAGCAGTTTTGGGATCGGGGCTCCAGTTGACTACGAGCAGTACTTC.

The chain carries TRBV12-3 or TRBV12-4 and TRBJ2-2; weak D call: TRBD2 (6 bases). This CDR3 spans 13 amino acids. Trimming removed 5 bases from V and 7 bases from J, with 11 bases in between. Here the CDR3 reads CASSPTGVGELFF. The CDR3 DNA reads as TGTGCCAGCAGTCCCACGGGGGTCGGGGAGCTGTTTTTT.

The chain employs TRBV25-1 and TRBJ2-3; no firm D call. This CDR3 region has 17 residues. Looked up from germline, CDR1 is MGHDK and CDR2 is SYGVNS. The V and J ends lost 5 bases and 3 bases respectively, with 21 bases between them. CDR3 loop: CASSRRPGIISTDTQYF. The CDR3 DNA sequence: TGTGCCAGCAGTCGACGCCCCGGCATTATTTCAACAGATACGCAGTATTTT.

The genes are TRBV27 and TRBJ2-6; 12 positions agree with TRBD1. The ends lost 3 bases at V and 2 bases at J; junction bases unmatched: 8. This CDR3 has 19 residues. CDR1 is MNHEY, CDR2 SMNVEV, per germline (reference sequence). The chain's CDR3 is CASSFLPGQGAPGANVLTF. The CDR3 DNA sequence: TGTGCCAGCAGTTTCTTGCCGGGACAGGGGGCGCCTGGGGCCAACGTCCTGACTTTC. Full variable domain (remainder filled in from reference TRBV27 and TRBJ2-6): EAQVTQNPRYLITVTGKKLTVTCSQNMNHEYMSWYRQDPGLGLRQIYYSMNVEVTDKGDVPEGYKVSRKEKRNFPLILESPSPNQTSLYFCASSFLPGQGAPGANVLTFGAGSRLTVL.

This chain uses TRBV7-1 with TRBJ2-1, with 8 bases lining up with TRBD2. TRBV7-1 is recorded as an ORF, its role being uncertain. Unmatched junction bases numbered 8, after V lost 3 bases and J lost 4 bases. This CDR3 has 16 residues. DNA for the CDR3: TGTGCCAGCAGCTCCGGGAGGGCGGGGGGATACAATGAGCAGTTCTTC. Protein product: CASSSGRAGGYNEQFF.

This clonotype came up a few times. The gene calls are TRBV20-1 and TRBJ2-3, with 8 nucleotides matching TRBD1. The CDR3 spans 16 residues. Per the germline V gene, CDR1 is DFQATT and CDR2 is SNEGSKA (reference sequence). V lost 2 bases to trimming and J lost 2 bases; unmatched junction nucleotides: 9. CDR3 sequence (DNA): TGCAGTGCTAGAACTGGGACAGGCGGATACACAGATACGCAGTATTTT. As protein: CSARTGTGGYTDTQYF.

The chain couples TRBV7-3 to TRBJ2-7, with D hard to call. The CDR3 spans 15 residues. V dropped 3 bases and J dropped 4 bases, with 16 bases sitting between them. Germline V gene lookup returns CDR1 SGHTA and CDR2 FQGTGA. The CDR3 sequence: CASSLEYGSRYEQYF. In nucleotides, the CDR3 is TGTGCCAGCAGCTTGGAATATGGCAGTCGATACGAGCAGTACTTC.

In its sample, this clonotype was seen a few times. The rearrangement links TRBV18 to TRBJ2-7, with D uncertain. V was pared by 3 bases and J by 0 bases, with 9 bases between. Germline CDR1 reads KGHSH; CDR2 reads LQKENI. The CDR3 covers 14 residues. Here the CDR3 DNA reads TGTGCCAGCTCACCTCCCGGCTACTCCTACGAGCAGTACTTC. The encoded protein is CASSPPGYSYEQYF. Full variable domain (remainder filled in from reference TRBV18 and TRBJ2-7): NAGVMQNPRHLVRRRGQEARLRCSPMKGHSHVYWYRQLPEEGLKFMVYLQKENIIDESGMPKERFSAEFPKEGPSILRIQQVVRGDSAAYFCASSPPGYSYEQYFGPGTRLTVT.

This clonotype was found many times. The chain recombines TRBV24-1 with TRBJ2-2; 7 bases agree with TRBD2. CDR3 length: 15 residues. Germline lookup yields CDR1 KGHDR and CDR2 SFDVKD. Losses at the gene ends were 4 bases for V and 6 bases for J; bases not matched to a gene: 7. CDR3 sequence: CATSEAGFSPGELFF. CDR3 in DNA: TGTGCCACCAGTGAAGCGGGATTCTCACCCGGGGAGCTGTTTTTT.

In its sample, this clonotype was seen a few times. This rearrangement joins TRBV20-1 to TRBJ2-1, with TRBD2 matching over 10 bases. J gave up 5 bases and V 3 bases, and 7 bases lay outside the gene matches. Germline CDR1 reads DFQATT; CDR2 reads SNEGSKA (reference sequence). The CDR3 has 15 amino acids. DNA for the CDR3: TGCAGTGCTAGTCAAGCGGGAGGGCCCCACAATGAGCAGTTCTTC. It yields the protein CSASQAGGPHNEQFF.

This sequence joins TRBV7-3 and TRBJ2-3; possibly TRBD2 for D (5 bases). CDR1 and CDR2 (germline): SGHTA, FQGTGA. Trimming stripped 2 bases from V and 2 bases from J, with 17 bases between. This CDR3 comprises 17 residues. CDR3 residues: CASSLEGWSGPTDTQYF. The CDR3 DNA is TGTGCCAGCAGCTTAGAGGGATGGAGCGGACCCACAGATACGCAGTATTTT.

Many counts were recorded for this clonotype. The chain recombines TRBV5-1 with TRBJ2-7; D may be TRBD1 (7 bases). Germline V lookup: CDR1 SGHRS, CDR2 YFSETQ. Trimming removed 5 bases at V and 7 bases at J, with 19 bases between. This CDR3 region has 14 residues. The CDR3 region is CASRDRAFGGEQYF. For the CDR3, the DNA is TGCGCCAGCAGAGACAGGGCGTTTGGAGGGGAGCAGTACTTC.

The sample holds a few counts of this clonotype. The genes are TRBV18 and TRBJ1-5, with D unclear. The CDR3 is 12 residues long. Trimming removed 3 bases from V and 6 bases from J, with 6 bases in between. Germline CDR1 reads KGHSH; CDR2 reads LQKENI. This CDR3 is CASSPSGQPQHF. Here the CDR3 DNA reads TGTGCCAGCTCACCTTCGGGTCAGCCCCAGCATTTT. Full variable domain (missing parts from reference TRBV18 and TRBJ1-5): NAGVMQNPRHLVRRRGQEARLRCSPMKGHSHVYWYRQLPEEGLKFMVYLQKENIIDESGMPKERFSAEFPKEGPSILRIQQVVRGDSAAYFCASSPSGQPQHFGDGTRLSIL.

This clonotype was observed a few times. CDR3 loop: CATQPGTIDEQYF. CDR3 DNA sequence: TGTGCCACCCAACCGGGGACTATCGACGAGCAGTACTTC. This sequence joins TRBV15 and TRBJ2-7; 7 nucleotides agree with TRBD2. After removal of 8 bases from V and 5 bases from J, the junction contained 9 bases not matched to a gene. CDR1 is LNHNV, CDR2 YYDKDF, per germline (reference sequence). CDR3 length: 13 amino acids.

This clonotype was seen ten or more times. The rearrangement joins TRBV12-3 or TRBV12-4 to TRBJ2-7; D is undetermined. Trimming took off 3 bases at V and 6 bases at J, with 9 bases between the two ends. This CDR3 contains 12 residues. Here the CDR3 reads CASSFLGTEQYF. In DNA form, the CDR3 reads TGTGCCAGCAGTTTCCTGGGAACCGAGCAGTACTTC.